The 27 T cell receptor beta chains below were found in one sample sequenced in a study of neurological immune-mediated disorders. Time point given: longitudinal time-point 2. A single record per CDR3 protein comes from TCRdb applying MiXCR to the 5' RACE reads. The sample holds roughly 80,000 distinct CDR3 sequences, around 6% seen once. What was sequenced was PBMCs. These TCRs come from a woman aged 55 to 70 with multiple sclerosis.

The chain recombines TRBV18 with TRBJ2-7; TRBD1 matches at 10 bases. The CDR3 has 15 residues. Germline V gene sequence: CDR1 KGHSH, CDR2 LQKENI. V lost 2 bases and J lost 3; bases outside the gene matches: 4. The CDR3: CASSPTRDRGYEQYF. CDR3 bases: TGTGCCAGCTCACCAACCAGGGACAGGGGCTACGAGCAGTACTTC.

This clonotype occurred many times. The J gene is TRBJ1-1, the V gene TRBV11-2; D unresolved. Germline CDR1 and CDR2: SGHAT and FQNNGV. Trimming shortened V by 5 bases and J by 3 bases, and 4 bases separated the two germline ends. This CDR3 comprises 11 residues. CDR3 region: CASSRYTEAFF. The CDR3 DNA follows: TGTGCCAGCAGCCGTTACACTGAAGCTTTCTTT.

The chain recombines TRBV6-5 with TRBJ2-7; 9 bases are shared with TRBD1. Trimming cost V 6 bases and J 4 bases; bases outside gene matches: 13. The germline V gene encodes CDR1 MNHEY and CDR2 SVGAGI. The CDR3 spans 16 residues. The CDR3 loop is CASRSTHPGQGYEQYF. CDR3 nucleotide sequence: TGTGCCAGCAGATCCACACACCCGGGACAGGGATACGAGCAGTACTTC.

There are many counts of this clonotype. The chain has TRBV29-1 and TRBJ2-2, with D uncertain. The CDR3 runs to 11 residues. The germline V gene encodes CDR1 SQVTM and CDR2 ANQGSEA. V lost 7 bases and J lost 8, with 11 bases in between. This CDR3 is CSGENWGELFF. For the CDR3, the DNA is TGCAGCGGGGAAAATTGGGGGGAGCTGTTTTTT.

In this sample, this clonotype turned up many times. The V gene is TRBV5-1, the J gene TRBJ2-3, with 10 nucleotides matching TRBD1. Trimming cost V 4 bases and J 3 bases; bases outside gene matches: 5. Germline V gives CDR1 SGHRS, CDR2 YFSETQ. This CDR3 region has 15 residues. The CDR3 nucleotides are TGCGCCAGCAGCGTTGACAGGGGGCTAACAGATACGCAGTATTTT. Translation gives CASSVDRGLTDTQYF.

This clonotype showed up many times. The V gene is TRBV3-1, the J gene TRBJ1-1, with 8 bases lining up with TRBD1. CDR1 and CDR2 from the germline V gene are LGHDT and YNNKEL (reference sequence). The J segment lost 0 bases and the V segment lost 1 base, leaving 4 bases of the junction unmatched. The CDR3 contains 16 residues. CDR3: CASSQARTGMNTEAFF. The CDR3 DNA reads as TGTGCCAGCAGCCAAGCCCGGACAGGGATGAACACTGAAGCTTTCTTT.

This clonotype has a count of ten or more. The CDR3, as DNA: TGTGCCAGCAGTCGCAACTCAGGGGGCAATCAGCCCCAGCATTTT. Protein sequence: CASSRNSGGNQPQHF. The rearrangement links TRBV6-2 or TRBV6-3 to TRBJ1-5; maybe TRBD1 (6 bases). The V end lost 5 bases, the J end lost 2 bases, and 13 bases lay between the germline ends. Germline CDR1 and CDR2: MNHEY and SVGEGT. CDR3 length: 15 residues.

The table lists this clonotype with many counts. This chain's CDR3 is CSARALGGAQWGELFF. Here the CDR3 DNA reads TGCAGTGCTAGGGCCCTTGGGGGGGCCCAGTGGGGGGAGCTGTTTTTT. The V call is TRBV20-1, the J call TRBJ2-2, with a weak D call TRBD2 (7 bases). Trimming took 3 bases from V and 8 from J, leaving 22 bases between them. The CDR3 covers 16 residues. Germline CDR1 is DFQATT and CDR2 is SNEGSKA (reference sequence).

The table lists this clonotype with many counts. The V and J genes are TRBV5-1 and TRBJ2-6; D is unclear. CDR3 size: 17 residues. V was shortened by 4 bases and J by 0 bases, with 14 bases between the two germline ends. Germline loops: CDR1 SGHRS, CDR2 YFSETQ. As DNA, the CDR3 is TGCGCCAGCAGCAGGACCCAGGCAGGCTCTGGGGCCAACGTCCTGACTTTC. Translating it yields CASSRTQAGSGANVLTF. The variable domain in full, with the rest retrieved from reference TRBV5-1 and TRBJ2-6, is KAGVTQTPRYLIKTRGQQVTLSCSPISGHRSVSWYQQTPGQGLQFLFEYFSETQRNKGNFPGRFSGRQFSNSRSEMNVSTLELGDSALYLCASSRTQAGSGANVLTFGAGSRLTVL.

This clonotype showed up many times. The chain carries TRBV20-1 and TRBJ2-1; possibly TRBD2 for D (6 bases). Per germline, CDR1 DFQATT and CDR2 SNEGSKA (reference sequence). Trimming cost V 2 bases and J 6 bases, with 20 bases left between them. The CDR3 covers 16 residues. The CDR3 DNA is TGCAGTGCTAGACCCTTGGCGGGATGGGTCAGCAATGAGCAGTTCTTC. It specifies CSARPLAGWVSNEQFF.

This clonotype was found many times. The chain couples TRBV28 to TRBJ1-2, with D unclear. Between the trimmed V and J ends, which lost 3 bases and 8 bases, there was a span of 10 bases. Germline V CDR1 and CDR2: MDHEN, SYDVKM. The CDR3 totals 12 residues. CDR3 nucleotide sequence: TGTGCCAGCAGTTTGTTTTCTGCGGGCTACACCTTC. Its protein product is CASSLFSAGYTF.

This clonotype was observed many times. The rearrangement uses TRBV5-1 and TRBJ2-2, with D perhaps being TRBD1 or TRBD2 (5 bases each). Trimming stripped 2 bases from V and 4 bases from J, with 12 bases between. The CDR3 length is 15 residues. The germline V gene has CDR1 SGHRS and CDR2 YFSETQ. This CDR3 is CASSFEGRSTGELFF. The CDR3 region has the DNA TGCGCCAGCAGCTTTGAGGGGCGGTCCACCGGGGAGCTGTTTTTT.

This clonotype was observed many times. This rearrangement joins TRBV24-1 to TRBJ1-2; D remains ambiguous. The V and J ends lost 9 bases and 2 bases respectively, with 9 bases between them. Per the germline V gene, CDR1 is KGHDR and CDR2 is SFDVKD. CDR3 length: 12 residues. The CDR3 loop reads CATSEGNYGYTF. CDR3 in DNA: TGTGCCACCTCGGAGGGCAACTATGGCTACACCTTC.

A word on this clonotype: Its ends do not fully match the called genes, so a read error is possible. The chain recombines TRBV29-1 with TRBJ2-2; the D is unclear. The CDR3 contains 11 residues. CDR1 is SQVTM, CDR2 ANQGSEA, per germline. This CDR3 reads CSGEDTGELFF. CDR3 bases: TGCAGCGGGGAAGACACAGGGGAGCTGTTTTTT.

At least ten counts were recorded for this clonotype. This chain joins TRBV5-1 and TRBJ1-5, with D possibly TRBD1 on 5 matching bases. The CDR3 runs 14 residues. V shed 0 bases and J shed 4 bases, with 8 bases lying between them. CDR1 SGHRS and CDR2 YFSETQ come from the germline V gene. The CDR3 reads CASSLGQQNQPQHF. The CDR3 coding sequence is TGCGCCAGCAGCTTGGGACAGCAAAATCAGCCCCAGCATTTT.

This clonotype has ten or more counts. The chain uses TRBV11-2 and TRBJ2-3, with 7 bases fitting TRBD1. The CDR3 is made up of 15 amino acids. Germline V gene sequence: CDR1 SGHAT, CDR2 FQNNGV. V was pared by 5 bases and J by 3 bases, with 8 bases of the junction left unmatched. CDR3 in amino acids: CASSQGTVGTDTQYF. In nucleotides, the CDR3 is TGTGCCAGCAGCCAGGGGACAGTGGGGACAGATACGCAGTATTTT.

This clonotype was observed many times. The chain carries TRBV7-8 and TRBJ1-5; D is ambiguous. Germline V gene data show CDR1 as SGHVS and CDR2 as FQNEAQ. The CDR3 has 16 residues. Trimming left V 0 bases short and J 0 bases short, with 9 bases between. CDR3 DNA: TGTGCCAGCAGCTTAGCGCCGGGAGATAGCAATCAGCCCCAGCATTTT. Protein: CASSLAPGDSNQPQHF. The entire variable domain, with the rest obtained from reference TRBV7-8 and TRBJ1-5, is as follows: GAGVSQSPRYKVAKRGQDVALRCDPISGHVSLFWYQQALGQGPEFLTYFQNEAQLDKSGLPSDRFFAERPEGSVSTLKIQRTQQEDSAVYLCASSLAPGDSNQPQHFGDGTRLSIL.

This clonotype was counted many times. J is TRBJ1-6 and V is TRBV7-9, with 9 bases fitting TRBD1. J gave up 8 bases and V 2 bases, and 7 bases lay outside the gene matches. Germline V gives CDR1 SEHNR, CDR2 FQNEAQ (reference sequence). The CDR3 consists of 16 residues. Here the CDR3 reads CASSLTGGAGDSPLHF. In nucleotides, the CDR3 is TGTGCCAGCAGCTTAACAGGGGGCGCGGGGGATTCACCCCTCCACTTT.

This clonotype was picked up a small number of times. The chain has TRBV27 and TRBJ2-1, with 12 bases matching TRBD2. CDR3 length: 19 residues. Germline V gives CDR1 MNHEY, CDR2 SMNVEV (reference sequence). The ends lost 2 bases at V and 1 base at J; junction bases unmatched: 9. CDR3: CASSLLAGGISVSYNEQFF. The CDR3 DNA follows: TGTGCCAGCAGTTTACTAGCGGGGGGGATAAGTGTGTCCTACAATGAGCAGTTCTTC.

The table lists this clonotype with many counts. The V call is TRBV5-1, the J call TRBJ2-4; 8 nucleotides line up with TRBD1. The V gene end was trimmed by 4 bases and the J gene end by 6 bases; junction bases not matched to a gene: 6. Germline loops: CDR1 SGHRS, CDR2 YFSETQ. The CDR3 is made up of 14 amino acids. The DNA of the CDR3 is TGCGCCAGCAGCCCGGACAGGGTTGGAAACATTCAGTACTTC. Protein product: CASSPDRVGNIQYF.

This clonotype has a count of ten or more. The V call is TRBV5-1, the J call TRBJ2-7; TRBD1 matches 8 bases. The CDR3 is 17 amino acids. The junction had 11 bases not matched to a gene; V was cut back by 0 bases and J by 3 bases. Germline-derived CDR1 and CDR2 are SGHRS and YFSETQ. CDR3 nucleotide sequence: TGCGCCAGCAGCTTGGCCGGACAGGGTGAGGGGCTCTACGAGCAGTACTTC. This translates into CASSLAGQGEGLYEQYF.

There are many counts of this clonotype. The gene calls are TRBV6-5 and TRBJ2-5, with D perhaps given as TRBD1 or TRBD2 (6 bases each). The CDR3 totals 14 residues. The germline V and J ends were trimmed by 2 bases and 4 bases, with 11 bases remaining between them. Germline V CDR1 and CDR2: MNHEY, SVGAGI. The CDR3 nucleotides are TGTGCCAGCAGTTACCGCGGGACAAGAGAGACCCAGTACTTC. Translated: CASSYRGTRETQYF.

This clonotype was counted many times. J is TRBJ2-3 and V is TRBV28, with D perhaps given as TRBD1 or TRBD2 (6 bases each). The CDR3 consists of 15 residues. V lost 5 bases, J lost 1 base, and 13 bases lay in between. Germline V gives CDR1 MDHEN, CDR2 SYDVKM. The CDR3 DNA reads as TGTGCCAGCAGTCGAGGGGGAGGCGGCACAGATACGCAGTATTTT. Amino acids: CASSRGGGGTDTQYF.

This clonotype was observed at least ten times. The chain links TRBV6-6 to TRBJ1-3, with D possibly matching TRBD1 (6 bases). Germline V gene sequence: CDR1 MNHNY, CDR2 SVGAGI (reference sequence). Trimming cost V 5 bases and J 4 bases, with 18 bases left between them. The CDR3 covers 16 residues. CDR3 in DNA: TGTGCCAGCAGTGAGGGAGGGGGACAAGTCGGAAACACCATATATTTT. Its translation: CASSEGGGQVGNTIYF.

In this sample, this clonotype turned up many times. The V gene is TRBV7-2, the J gene TRBJ1-5; no clear D. The CDR3 contains 13 residues. Trimming shortened V by 8 bases and J by 6 bases, and 14 bases separated the two germline ends. Per the germline V gene, CDR1 is SGHTA and CDR2 is FQGNSA. CDR3 amino acids: CASGSRGGQPQHF. The CDR3 DNA is TGTGCCAGCGGGAGTCGAGGAGGTCAGCCCCAGCATTTT.

This clonotype occurred many times. The chain joins TRBV7-2 to TRBJ1-5, with D hard to call. This CDR3 has 15 residues. Deletions cut 1 base from V and 2 bases from J, with 9 bases between. Germline V gene lookup returns CDR1 SGHTA and CDR2 FQGNSA. The CDR3 is CASSLEGKGNQPQHF. CDR3 nucleotide sequence: TGTGCCAGCAGCTTAGAAGGGAAGGGCAATCAGCCCCAGCATTTT.

Regarding this clonotype: One end of the junction does not line up with germline, which may come from a read error. The chain has TRBV5-1 and TRBJ2-3; D call uncertain. CDR1 is SGHRS and CDR2 is YFSETQ in the germline V gene. The CDR3 has 11 amino acids. CDR3 nucleotide sequence: TGCGCCAACAGCGTCACATATACGCAGTATTTT. Its translation: CANSVTYTQYF.